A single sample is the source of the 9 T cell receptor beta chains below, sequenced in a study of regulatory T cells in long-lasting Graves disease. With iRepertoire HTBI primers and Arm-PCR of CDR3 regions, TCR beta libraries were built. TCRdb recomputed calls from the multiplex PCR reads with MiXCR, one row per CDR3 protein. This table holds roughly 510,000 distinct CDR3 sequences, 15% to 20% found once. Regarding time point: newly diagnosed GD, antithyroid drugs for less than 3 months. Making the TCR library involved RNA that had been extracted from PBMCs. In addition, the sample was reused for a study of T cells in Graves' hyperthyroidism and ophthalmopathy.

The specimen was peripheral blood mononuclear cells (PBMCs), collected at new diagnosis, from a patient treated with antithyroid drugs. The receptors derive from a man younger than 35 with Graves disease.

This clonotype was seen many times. This CDR3 reads CASSLGTSGKETQYF. In DNA form, the CDR3 reads TGTGCCAGCAGCTTAGGGACTAGCGGAAAAGAGACCCAGTACTTC. The rearrangement joins TRBV27 to TRBJ2-5, with 11 positions matching TRBD2. V dropped 6 bases and J dropped 3; count of bases not matched to a gene: 6. Germline V gives CDR1 MNHEY, CDR2 SMNVEV (reference sequence). The CDR3 loop spans 15 amino acids.

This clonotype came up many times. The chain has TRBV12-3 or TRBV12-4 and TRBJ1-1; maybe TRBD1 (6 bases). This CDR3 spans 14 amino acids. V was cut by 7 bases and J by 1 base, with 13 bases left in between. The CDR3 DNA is TGTGCCAGCAACCCCAGGGGTAGGAACACTGAAGCTTTCTTT. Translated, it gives CASNPRGRNTEAFF.

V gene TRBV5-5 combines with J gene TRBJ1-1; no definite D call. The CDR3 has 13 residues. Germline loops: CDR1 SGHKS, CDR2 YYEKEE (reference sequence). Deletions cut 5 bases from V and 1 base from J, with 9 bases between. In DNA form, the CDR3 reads TGTGCCAGCAGGGAGGACCCGAACACTGAAGCTTTCTTT. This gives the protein CASREDPNTEAFF.

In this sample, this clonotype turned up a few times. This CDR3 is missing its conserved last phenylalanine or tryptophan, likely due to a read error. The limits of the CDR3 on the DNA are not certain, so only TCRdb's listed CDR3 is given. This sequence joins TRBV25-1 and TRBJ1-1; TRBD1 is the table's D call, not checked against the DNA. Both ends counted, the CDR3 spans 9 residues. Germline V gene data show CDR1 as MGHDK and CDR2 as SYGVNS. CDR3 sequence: CASGEGRLS.

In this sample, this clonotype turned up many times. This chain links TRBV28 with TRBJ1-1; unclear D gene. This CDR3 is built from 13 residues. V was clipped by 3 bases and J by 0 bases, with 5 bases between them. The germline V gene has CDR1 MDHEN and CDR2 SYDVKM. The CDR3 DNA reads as TGTGCCAGCAGTTTCAGCATGAACACTGAAGCTTTCTTT. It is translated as CASSFSMNTEAFF.

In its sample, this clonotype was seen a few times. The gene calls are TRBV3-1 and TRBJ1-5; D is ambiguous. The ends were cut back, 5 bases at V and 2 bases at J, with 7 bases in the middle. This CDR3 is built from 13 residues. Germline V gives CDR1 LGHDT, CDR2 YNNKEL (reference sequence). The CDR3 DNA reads TGTGCCAGCAGCTTTATGGGCAATCAGCCCCAGCATTTT. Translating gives CASSFMGNQPQHF.

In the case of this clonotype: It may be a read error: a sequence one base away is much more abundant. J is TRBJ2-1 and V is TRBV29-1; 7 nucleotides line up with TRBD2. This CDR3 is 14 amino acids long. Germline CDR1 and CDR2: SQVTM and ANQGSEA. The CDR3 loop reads CNVETGGPYNEQFF. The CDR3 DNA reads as TGCAACGTTGAAACGGGAGGACCGTACAATGAGCAGTTCTTC.

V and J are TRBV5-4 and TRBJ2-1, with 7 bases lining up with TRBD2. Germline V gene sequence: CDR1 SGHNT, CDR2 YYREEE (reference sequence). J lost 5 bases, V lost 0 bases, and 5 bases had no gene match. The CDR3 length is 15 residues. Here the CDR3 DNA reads TGTGCCAGCAGCTTGGCATCGGGGGGAAACAATGAGCAGTTCTTC. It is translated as CASSLASGGNNEQFF. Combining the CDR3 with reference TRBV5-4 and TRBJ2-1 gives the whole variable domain ETGVTQSPTHLIKTRGQQVTLRCSSQSGHNTVSWYQQALGQGPQFIFQYYREEENGRGNFPPRFSGLQFPNYSSELNVNALELDDSALYLCASSLASGGNNEQFFGPGTRLTVL.

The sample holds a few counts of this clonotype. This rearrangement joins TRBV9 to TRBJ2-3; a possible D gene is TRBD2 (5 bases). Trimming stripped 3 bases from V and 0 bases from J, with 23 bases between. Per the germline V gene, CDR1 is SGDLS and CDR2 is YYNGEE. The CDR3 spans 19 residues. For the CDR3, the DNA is TGTGCCAGCAGCGGCGAACCCCCTAGTCTAGCACGGAGCACAGATACGCAGTATTTT. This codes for CASSGEPPSLARSTDTQYF.